This is a list of T cell receptor beta chains from one sample in a study of cytomegalovirus exposure and HLA in healthy donors. Generated by immunoSEQ multiplex PCR, the TCRdb table keeps only in-frame clones and is missing some. The sample has 160,000 or so clones; roughly 76% are singletons. Sequencing input: PBMCs. These receptors originate from a woman between 45 and 65 years old in good health and CMV-seronegative. Both conserved end residues are part of each CDR3. A D gene is named only where the DNA matches it firmly.

d_gene: .; v_gene: TRBV5-1; j_gene: TRBJ2-2; CDR3aa: CASSLVPAGRDGELFF
d_gene: .; v_gene: TRBV5-1; j_gene: TRBJ1-1; CDR3aa: CASSPTGNTEAFF
d_gene: TRBD1; v_gene: TRBV5-1; j_gene: TRBJ2-1; CDR3aa: CASSFLTGFTYNEQFF
d_gene: TRBD2; v_gene: TRBV28; j_gene: TRBJ2-7; CDR3aa: CASSSQRTSAVYEQYF
d_gene: .; v_gene: TRBV7-2; j_gene: TRBJ2-5; CDR3aa: CASSPTGGSETQYF
d_gene: .; v_gene: TRBV15; j_gene: TRBJ2-2; CDR3aa: CATSRDPSLEGPNTGELFF
d_gene: .; v_gene: TRBV29-1; j_gene: TRBJ2-3; CDR3aa: CSVEGGMDTQYF
d_gene: .; v_gene: TRBV30; j_gene: TRBJ1-5; CDR3aa: CAWSGGLILDSNQPQHF
d_gene: .; v_gene: TRBV6-1; j_gene: TRBJ2-1; CDR3aa: CASTRGLFYEQFF
d_gene: .; v_gene: TRBV11-1; j_gene: TRBJ2-2; CDR3aa: CASRTLQDITGELFF
d_gene: .; v_gene: TRBV7-9; j_gene: TRBJ2-1; CDR3aa: CASSSSGAGSPHEQFF
d_gene: TRBD2; v_gene: TRBV7-2; j_gene: TRBJ2-7; CDR3aa: CASSQRSGSGYEQYF
d_gene: TRBD1; v_gene: TRBV10-3; j_gene: TRBJ2-7; CDR3aa: CAIKPGQGSYEQYF
d_gene: TRBD2; v_gene: TRBV4-3; j_gene: TRBJ2-4; CDR3aa: CASSQDSGAGGDIQYF
d_gene: TRBD1; v_gene: TRBV2; j_gene: TRBJ1-5; CDR3aa: CASSDQGGRNQPQHF
d_gene: TRBD2; v_gene: TRBV6-5; j_gene: TRBJ2-7; CDR3aa: CASSSPGGPSYEQYF
d_gene: TRBD1; v_gene: TRBV5-1; j_gene: TRBJ2-7; CDR3aa: CASSRWDRSYEQYF
d_gene: .; v_gene: TRBV25-1; j_gene: TRBJ1-1; CDR3aa: CASSESYGGAFF
d_gene: TRBD2; v_gene: TRBV7-2; j_gene: TRBJ2-5; CDR3aa: CASSSRTSGQETQYF
d_gene: TRBD1; v_gene: TRBV11-2; j_gene: TRBJ2-1; CDR3aa: CASGPGTRDRVYNEQFF
d_gene: .; v_gene: TRBV21-1; j_gene: TRBJ1-5; CDR3aa: CASSKAFCRKNSNQPQHF
d_gene: .; v_gene: TRBV10-3; j_gene: TRBJ2-3; CDR3aa: CAISGTAGSDTQYF
d_gene: .; v_gene: TRBV7-9; j_gene: TRBJ1-1; CDR3aa: CSSSQSLGRAFF
d_gene: .; v_gene: TRBV20-1; j_gene: TRBJ1-3; CDR3aa: CGGGTDTIYF
d_gene: .; v_gene: TRBV12-2; j_gene: TRBJ2-1; CDR3aa: CASRKGVSGIGDEQFF
d_gene: .; v_gene: TRBV4-3; j_gene: TRBJ2-1; CDR3aa: CASSQNPDQGNEQFF
d_gene: .; v_gene: TRBV6-1; j_gene: TRBJ1-4; CDR3aa: CASRGGRQMIEKLFF
d_gene: TRBD1; v_gene: TRBV4-2; j_gene: TRBJ1-6; CDR3aa: CASSQGLTGGGSPLHF